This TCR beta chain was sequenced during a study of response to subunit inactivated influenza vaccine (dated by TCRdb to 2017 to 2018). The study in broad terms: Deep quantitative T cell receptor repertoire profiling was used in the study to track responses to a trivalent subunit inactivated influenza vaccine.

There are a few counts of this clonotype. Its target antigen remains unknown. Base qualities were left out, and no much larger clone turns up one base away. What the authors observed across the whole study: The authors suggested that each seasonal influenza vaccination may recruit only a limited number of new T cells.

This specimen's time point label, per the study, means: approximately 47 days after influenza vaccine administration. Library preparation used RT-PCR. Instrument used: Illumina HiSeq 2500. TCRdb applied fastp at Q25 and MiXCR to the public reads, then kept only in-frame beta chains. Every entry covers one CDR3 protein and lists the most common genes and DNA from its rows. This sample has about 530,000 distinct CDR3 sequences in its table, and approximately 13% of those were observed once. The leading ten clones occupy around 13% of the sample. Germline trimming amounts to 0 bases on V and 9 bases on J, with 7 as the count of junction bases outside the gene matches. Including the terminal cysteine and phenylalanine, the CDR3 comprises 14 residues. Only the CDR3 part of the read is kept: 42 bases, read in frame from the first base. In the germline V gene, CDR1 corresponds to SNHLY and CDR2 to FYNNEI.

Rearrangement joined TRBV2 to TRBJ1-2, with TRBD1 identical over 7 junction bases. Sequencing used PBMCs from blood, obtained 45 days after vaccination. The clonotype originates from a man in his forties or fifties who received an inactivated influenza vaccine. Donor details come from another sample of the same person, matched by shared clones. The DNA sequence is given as TGTGCCAGCAGTGAAGCAGGGGGCGTAAATCGCTACACCTTC. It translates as CASSEAGGVNRYTF.